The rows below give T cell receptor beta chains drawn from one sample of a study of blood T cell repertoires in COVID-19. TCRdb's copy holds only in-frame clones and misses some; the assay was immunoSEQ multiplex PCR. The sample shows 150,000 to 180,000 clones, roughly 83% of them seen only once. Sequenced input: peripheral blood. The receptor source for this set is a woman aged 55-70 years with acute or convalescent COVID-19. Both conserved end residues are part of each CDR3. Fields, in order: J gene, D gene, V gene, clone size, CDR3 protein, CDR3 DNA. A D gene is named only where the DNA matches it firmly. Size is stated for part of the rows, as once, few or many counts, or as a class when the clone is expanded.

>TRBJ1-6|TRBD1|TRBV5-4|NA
CASSPGTANNSPLHF
TGTGCCAGCAGCCCGGGGACAGCGAATAATTCACCCCTCCACTTT
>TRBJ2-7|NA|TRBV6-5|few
CASSYESHYEQYF
TGTGCCAGCAGTTACGAGTCCCACTACGAGCAGTACTTC
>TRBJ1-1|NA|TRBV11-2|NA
CASSSSGLNLEAFF
TGTGCCAGCAGCTCCTCAGGACTGAACCTAGAAGCTTTCTTT
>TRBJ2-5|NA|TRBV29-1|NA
CSVTPMTGPGTQYF
TGCAGCGTGACCCCAATGACAGGCCCAGGAACCCAGTACTTC
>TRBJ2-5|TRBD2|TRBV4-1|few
CASSKPGGGLAEETQYF
TGCGCCAGCAGCAAGCCCGGGGGTGGGCTAGCGGAAGAGACCCAGTACTTC
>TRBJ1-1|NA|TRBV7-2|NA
CASSFDRQVLTEAFF
TGTGCCAGCAGCTTTGACCGACAGGTTCTCACTGAAGCTTTCTTT
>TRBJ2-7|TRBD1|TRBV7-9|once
CASSSGDRLVEQYF
TGTGCCAGCAGCTCCGGGGACAGGTTGGTGGAGCAGTACTTC
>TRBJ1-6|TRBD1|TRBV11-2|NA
CASSFQGAAYNSPLHF
TGTGCCAGCAGCTTCCAGGGGGCCGCATATAATTCACCCCTCCACTTT
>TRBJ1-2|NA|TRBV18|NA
CASSPGEMDYGYTF
TGTGCCAGCTCACCAGGGGAGATGGACTATGGCTACACCTTC
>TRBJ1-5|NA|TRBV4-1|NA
CASSQVSGNQPQHF
TGCGCCAGCAGCCAAGTTTCTGGCAATCAGCCCCAGCATTTT
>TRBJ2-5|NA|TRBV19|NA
CASSTRRLVPQETQYF
TGTGCCAGTAGTACCAGACGACTAGTCCCCCAAGAGACCCAGTACTTC
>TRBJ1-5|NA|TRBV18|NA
CASSPGETGNQPQHF
TGTGCCAGCTCACCAGGAGAGACGGGCAATCAGCCCCAGCATTTT
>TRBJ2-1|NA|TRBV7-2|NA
CASSPVPGHSNEQFF
TGTGCCAGCAGTCCTGTACCGGGACACTCGAATGAGCAGTTCTTC
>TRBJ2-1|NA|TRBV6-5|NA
CASSSVGSGYNEQFF
TGTGCCAGCAGTTCAGTGGGTAGCGGCTACAATGAGCAGTTCTTC
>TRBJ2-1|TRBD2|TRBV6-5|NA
CASVTGTSGYNEQFF
TGTGCCAGCGTAACCGGGACTAGCGGTTACAATGAGCAGTTCTTC
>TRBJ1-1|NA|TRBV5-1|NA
CASSFTSGNTEAFF
TGCGCCAGCAGCTTTACGAGTGGGAACACTGAAGCTTTCTTT
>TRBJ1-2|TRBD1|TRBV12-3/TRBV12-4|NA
CASRTYRGGGYTF
TGTGCCAGCAGGACATACAGGGGAGGTGGCTACACCTTC
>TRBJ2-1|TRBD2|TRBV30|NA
CAWSGVAGGSSYNEQFF
TGTGCCTGGAGTGGGGTAGCGGGGGGGAGCTCCTACAATGAGCAGTTCTTC
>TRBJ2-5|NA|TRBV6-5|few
CASSPPGRGQETQYF
TGTGCCAGCAGTCCGCCAGGGCGGGGTCAAGAGACCCAGTACTTC
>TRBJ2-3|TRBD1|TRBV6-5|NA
CASSYPGQGTDTQYF
TGTGCCAGCAGTTACCCGGGACAGGGAACAGATACGCAGTATTTT
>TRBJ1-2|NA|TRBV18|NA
CASSPPAVSYGYTF
TGTGCCAGCTCACCACCGGCGGTTAGCTATGGCTACACCTTC
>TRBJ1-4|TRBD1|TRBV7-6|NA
CASSRRQGGDEKLFF
TGTGCCAGCAGTCGTAGACAGGGTGGTGATGAAAAACTGTTTTTT
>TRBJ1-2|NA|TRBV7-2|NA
CASSPRRRVGYGYTF
TGTGCCAGCAGCCCCCGACGGAGGGTTGGCTATGGCTACACCTTC
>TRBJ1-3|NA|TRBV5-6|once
CASSLTGSLSSGNTIYF
TGTGCCAGCAGCCTAACCGGGTCCCTTAGCTCTGGAAACACCATATATTTT
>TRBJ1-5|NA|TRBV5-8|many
CASSRRQVGQPQHF
TGTGCCAGCAGTCGCAGACAGGTTGGTCAGCCCCAGCATTTT
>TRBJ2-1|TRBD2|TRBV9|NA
CASSASSGGGYNEQFF
TGTGCCAGCAGCGCCAGCAGCGGGGGGGGCTACAATGAGCAGTTCTTC